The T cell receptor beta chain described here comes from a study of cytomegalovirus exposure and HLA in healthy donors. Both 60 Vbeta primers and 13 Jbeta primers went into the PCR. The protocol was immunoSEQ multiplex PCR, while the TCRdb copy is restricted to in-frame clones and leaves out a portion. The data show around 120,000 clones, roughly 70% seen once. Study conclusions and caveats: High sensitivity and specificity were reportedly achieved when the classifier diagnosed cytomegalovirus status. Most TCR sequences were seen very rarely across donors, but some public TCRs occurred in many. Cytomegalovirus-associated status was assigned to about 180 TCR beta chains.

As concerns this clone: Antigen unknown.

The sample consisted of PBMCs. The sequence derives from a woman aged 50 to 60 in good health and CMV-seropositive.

The CDR3 is CASSSPRIDEQYF. The CDR3 nucleotides read TGTGCCAGTAGTTCCCCTAGAATCGACGAGCAGTACTTC. The chain carries TRBV19 and TRBJ2-7; D is ambiguous. This CDR3 contains 13 residues. Germline-derived CDR1 and CDR2 are LNHDA and SQIVND (reference sequence). V lost 5 bases and J 5 bases, leaving 13 bases between the germline ends.